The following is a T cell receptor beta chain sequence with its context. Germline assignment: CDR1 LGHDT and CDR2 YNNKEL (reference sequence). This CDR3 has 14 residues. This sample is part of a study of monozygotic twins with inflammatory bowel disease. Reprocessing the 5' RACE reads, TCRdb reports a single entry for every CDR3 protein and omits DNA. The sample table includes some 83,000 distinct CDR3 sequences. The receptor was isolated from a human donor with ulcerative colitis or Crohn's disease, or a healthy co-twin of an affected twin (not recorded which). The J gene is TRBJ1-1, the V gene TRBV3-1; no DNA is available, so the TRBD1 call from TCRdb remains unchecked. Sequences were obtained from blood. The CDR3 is CASSQEDRVTEAFF.